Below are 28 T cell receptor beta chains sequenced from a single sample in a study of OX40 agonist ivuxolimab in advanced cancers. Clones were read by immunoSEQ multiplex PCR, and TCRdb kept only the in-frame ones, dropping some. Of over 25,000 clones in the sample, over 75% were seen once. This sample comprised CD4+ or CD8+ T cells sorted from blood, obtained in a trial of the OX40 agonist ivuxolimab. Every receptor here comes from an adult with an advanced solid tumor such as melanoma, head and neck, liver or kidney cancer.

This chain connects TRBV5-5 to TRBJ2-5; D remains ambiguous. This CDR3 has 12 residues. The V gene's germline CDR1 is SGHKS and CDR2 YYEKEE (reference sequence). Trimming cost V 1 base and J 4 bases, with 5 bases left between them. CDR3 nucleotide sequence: TGTGCCAGCAGCTTGTGGGGAGAGACCCAGTACTTC. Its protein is CASSLWGETQYF.

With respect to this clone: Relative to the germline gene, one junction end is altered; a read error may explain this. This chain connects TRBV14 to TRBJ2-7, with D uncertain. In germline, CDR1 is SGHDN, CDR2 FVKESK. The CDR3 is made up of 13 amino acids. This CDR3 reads CASSLRSSYERYF. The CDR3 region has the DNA TGTGCCAGCAGCCTCAGAAGCTCCTACGAGCGGTACTTC.

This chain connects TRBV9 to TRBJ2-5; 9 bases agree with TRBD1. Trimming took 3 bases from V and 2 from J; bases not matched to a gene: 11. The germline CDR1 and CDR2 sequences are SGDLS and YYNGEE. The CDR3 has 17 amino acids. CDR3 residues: CASSAKTPGTGQETQYF. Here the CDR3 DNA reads TGTGCCAGCAGCGCAAAGACCCCCGGGACAGGGCAAGAGACCCAGTACTTC.

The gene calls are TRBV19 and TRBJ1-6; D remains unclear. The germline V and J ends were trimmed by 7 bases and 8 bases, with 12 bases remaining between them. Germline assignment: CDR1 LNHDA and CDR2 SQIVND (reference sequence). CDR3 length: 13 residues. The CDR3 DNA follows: TGTGCCAGTACGGACGGGATCCATTCACCCCTCCACTTT. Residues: CASTDGIHSPLHF. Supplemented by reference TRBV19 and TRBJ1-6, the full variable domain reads DGGITQSPKYLFRKEGQNVTLSCEQNLNHDAMYWYRQDPGQGLRLIYYSQIVNDFQKGDIAEGYSVSREKKESFPLTVTSAQKNPTAFYLCASTDGIHSPLHFGNGTRLTVT.

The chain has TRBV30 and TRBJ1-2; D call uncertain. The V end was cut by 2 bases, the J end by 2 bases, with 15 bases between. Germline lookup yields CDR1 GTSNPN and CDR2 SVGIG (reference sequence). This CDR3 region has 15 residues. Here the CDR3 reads CAWSPVWAGNYGYTF. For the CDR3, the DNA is TGTGCCTGGAGTCCCGTATGGGCGGGCAACTATGGCTACACCTTC.

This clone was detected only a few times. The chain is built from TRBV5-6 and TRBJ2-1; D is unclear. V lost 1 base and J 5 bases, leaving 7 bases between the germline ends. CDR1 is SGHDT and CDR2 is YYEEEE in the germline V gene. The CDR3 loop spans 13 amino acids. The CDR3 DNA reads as TGTGCCAGCAGCTTGTTGGGAAACAATGAGCAGTTCTTC. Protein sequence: CASSLLGNNEQFF.

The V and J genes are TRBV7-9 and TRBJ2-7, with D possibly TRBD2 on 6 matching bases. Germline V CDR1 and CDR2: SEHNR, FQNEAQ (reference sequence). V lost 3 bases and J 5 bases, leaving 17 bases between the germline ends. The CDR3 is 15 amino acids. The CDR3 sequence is CASSLGGRSPHEQYF. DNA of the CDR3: TGTGCCAGCAGCTTGGGGGGACGTTCCCCCCACGAGCAGTACTTC.

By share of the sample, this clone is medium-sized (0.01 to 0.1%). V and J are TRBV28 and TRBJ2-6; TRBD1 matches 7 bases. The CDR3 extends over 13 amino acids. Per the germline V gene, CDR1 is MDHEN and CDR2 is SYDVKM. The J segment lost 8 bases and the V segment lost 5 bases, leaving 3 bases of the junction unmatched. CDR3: CASSQTGTNVLTF. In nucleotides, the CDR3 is TGTGCCAGCAGTCAGACAGGGACCAACGTCCTGACTTTC.

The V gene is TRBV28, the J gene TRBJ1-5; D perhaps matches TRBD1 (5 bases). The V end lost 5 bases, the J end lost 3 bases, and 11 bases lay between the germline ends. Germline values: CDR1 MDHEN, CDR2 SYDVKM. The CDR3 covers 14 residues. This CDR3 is CASSRGEHNQPQHF. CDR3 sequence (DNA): TGTGCCAGCAGTCGAGGGGAACACAATCAGCCCCAGCATTTT.

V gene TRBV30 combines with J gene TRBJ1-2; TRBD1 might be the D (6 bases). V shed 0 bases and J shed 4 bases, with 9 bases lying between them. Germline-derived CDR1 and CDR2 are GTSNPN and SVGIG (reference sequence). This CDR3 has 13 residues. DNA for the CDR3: TGTGCCTGGAGTGTAGAGACAGGCTATGGCTACACCTTC. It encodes CAWSVETGYGYTF.

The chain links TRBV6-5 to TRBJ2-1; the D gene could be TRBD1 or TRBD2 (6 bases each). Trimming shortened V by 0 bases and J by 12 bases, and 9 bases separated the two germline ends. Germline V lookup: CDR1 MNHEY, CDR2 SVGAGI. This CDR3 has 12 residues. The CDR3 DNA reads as TGTGCCAGCAGTTACTCTCCGGGGGCGCAGTTCTTC. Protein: CASSYSPGAQFF.

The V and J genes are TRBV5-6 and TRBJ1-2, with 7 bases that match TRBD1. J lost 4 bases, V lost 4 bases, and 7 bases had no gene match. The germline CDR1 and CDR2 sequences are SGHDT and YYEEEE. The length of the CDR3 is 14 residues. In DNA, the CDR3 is TGTGCCAGCAGCGGTGACGGGACAGTCTATGGCTACACCTTC. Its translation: CASSGDGTVYGYTF.

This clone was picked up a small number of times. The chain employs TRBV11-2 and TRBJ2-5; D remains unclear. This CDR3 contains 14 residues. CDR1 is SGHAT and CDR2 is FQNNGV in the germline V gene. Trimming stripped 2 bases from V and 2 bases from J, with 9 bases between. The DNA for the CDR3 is TGTGCCAGCAGCTTAACAGTTGGGCAAGAGACCCAGTACTTC. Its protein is CASSLTVGQETQYF.

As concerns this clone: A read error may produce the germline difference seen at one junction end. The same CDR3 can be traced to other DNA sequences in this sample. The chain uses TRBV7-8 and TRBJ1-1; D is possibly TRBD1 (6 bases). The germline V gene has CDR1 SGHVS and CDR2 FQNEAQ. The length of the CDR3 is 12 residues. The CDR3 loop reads CASSLRDTEAFF. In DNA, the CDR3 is TGTGCCAGCAGCCTCCGGGACACTGAAGCCTTCTTT.

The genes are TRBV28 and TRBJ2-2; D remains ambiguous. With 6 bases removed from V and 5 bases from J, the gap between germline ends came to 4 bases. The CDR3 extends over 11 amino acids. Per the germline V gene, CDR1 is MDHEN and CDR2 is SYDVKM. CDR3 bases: TGTGCCAGCAGCCTGACCGGGGAGCTGTTTTTT. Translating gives CASSLTGELFF. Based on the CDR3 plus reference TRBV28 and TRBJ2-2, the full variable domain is DVKVTQSSRYLVKRTGEKVFLECVQDMDHENMFWYRQDPGLGLRLIYFSYDVKMKEKGDIPEGYSVSREKKERFSLILESASTNQTSMYLCASSLTGELFFGEGSRLTVL.

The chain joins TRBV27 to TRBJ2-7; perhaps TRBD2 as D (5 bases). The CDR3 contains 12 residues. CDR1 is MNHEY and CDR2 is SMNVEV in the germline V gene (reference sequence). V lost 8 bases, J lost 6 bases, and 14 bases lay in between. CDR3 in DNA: TGTGCCAGCCGAAATTGGGCGGGCGAGCAGTACTTC. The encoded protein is CASRNWAGEQYF.

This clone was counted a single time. The CDR3 DNA sequence: TGTGCCAGCAACATCGGGCCTAATTCACCCCTCCACTTT. Protein: CASNIGPNSPLHF. The chain links TRBV6-5 to TRBJ1-6; D gene unclear. The germline gives CDR1 MNHEY, CDR2 SVGAGI. This CDR3 region has 13 residues. V lost 7 bases, J lost 6 bases, and 10 bases lay in between.

The CDR3 here is CASPLGDGSRNTIYF. In DNA, the CDR3 is TGCGCCAGTCCCTTGGGGGACGGCTCGCGAAACACCATATATTTT. V usage is TRBV10-2 and J usage is TRBJ1-3; a possible D gene is TRBD1 (5 bases). This CDR3 contains 15 residues. The V gene lost 9 bases and the J gene lost 5 bases, with 20 bases spanning the gap. Germline-derived CDR1 and CDR2 are WSHSY and SAAADI.

CDR3 nucleotide sequence: TGTGCCAGCAGCTTAGGAGGGGCAGGGGTTAACTATGGCTACACCTTC. Translation: CASSLGGAGVNYGYTF. The chain recombines TRBV13 with TRBJ1-2; tentative D call: TRBD1 (6 bases). Germline loops: CDR1 PRHDT, CDR2 FYEKMQ (reference sequence). This CDR3 contains 16 residues. V was clipped by 0 bases and J by 1 base, with 12 bases between them.

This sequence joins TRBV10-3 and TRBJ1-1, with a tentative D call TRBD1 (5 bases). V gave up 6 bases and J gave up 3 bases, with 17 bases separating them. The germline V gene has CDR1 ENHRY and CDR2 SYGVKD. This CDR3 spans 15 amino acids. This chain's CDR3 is CAIRGIREGDTEAFF. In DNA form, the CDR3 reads TGTGCCATCAGGGGGATCAGGGAGGGTGACACTGAAGCTTTCTTT.

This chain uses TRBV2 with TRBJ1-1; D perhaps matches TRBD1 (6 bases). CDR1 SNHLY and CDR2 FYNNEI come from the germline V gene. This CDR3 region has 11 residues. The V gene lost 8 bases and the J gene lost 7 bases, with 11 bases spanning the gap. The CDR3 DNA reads TGTGCCAGCGTCGGGGGCATTGAAGCTTTCTTT. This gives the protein CASVGGIEAFF.

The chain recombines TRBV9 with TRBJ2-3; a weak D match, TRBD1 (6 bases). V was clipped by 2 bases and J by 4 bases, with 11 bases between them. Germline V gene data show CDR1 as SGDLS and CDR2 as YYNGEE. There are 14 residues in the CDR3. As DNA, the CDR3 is TGTGCCAGCAGCGTTTCTGGGGGCGCAGATACGCAGTATTTT. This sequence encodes CASSVSGGADTQYF.

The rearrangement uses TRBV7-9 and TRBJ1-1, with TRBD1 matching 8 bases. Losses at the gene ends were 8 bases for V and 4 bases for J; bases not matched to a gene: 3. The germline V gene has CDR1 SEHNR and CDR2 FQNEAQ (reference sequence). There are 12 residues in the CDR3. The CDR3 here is CASATGGTEAFF. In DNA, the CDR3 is TGTGCCAGCGCCACAGGGGGCACTGAAGCTTTCTTT. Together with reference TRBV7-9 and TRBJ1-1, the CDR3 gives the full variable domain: DTGVSQNPRHKITKRGQNVTFRCDPISEHNRLYWYRQTLGQGPEFLTYFQNEAQLEKSRLLSDRFSAERPKGSFSTLEIQRTEQGDSAMYLCASATGGTEAFFGQGTRLTVV.

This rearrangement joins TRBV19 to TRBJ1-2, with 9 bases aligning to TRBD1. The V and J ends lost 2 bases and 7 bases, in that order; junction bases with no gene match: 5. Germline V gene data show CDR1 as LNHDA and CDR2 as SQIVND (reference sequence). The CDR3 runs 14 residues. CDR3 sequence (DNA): TGTGCCAGTAGTATATGGACAGGGGACCCTGGCTACACCTTC. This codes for CASSIWTGDPGYTF.

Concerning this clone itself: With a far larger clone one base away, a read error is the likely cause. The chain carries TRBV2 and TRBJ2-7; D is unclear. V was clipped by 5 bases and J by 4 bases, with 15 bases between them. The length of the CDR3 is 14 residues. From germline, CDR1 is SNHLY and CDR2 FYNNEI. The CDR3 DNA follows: TGTGCCAGCAGTCAAACGGACCTTTTATACGAGCAGTACTTC. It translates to CASSQTDLLYEQYF. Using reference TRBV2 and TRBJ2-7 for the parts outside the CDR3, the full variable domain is EPEVTQTPSHQVTQMGQEVILRCVPISNHLYFYWYRQILGQKVEFLVSFYNNEISEKSEIFDDQFSVERPDGSNFTLKIRSTKLEDSAMYFCASSQTDLLYEQYFGPGTRLTVT.

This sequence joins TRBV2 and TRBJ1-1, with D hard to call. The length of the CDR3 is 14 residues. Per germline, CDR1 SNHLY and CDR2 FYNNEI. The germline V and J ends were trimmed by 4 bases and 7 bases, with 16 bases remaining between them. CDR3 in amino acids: CASSVQPGRYEAFF. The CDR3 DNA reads TGTGCCAGCAGTGTTCAACCGGGTCGATATGAAGCTTTCTTT.

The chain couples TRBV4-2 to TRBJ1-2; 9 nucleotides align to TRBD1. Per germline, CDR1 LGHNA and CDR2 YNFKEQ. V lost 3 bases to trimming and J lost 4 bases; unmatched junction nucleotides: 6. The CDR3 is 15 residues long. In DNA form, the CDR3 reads TGTGCCAGCAGCCATGAACAGGGGGCTGGCTATGGCTACACCTTC. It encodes CASSHEQGAGYGYTF.

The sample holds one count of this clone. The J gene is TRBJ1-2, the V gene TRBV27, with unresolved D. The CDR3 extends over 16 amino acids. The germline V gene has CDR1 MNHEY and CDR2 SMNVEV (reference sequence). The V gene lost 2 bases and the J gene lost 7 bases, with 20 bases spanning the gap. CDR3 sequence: CASSLTGSPGRLGYTF. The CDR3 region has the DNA TGTGCCAGCAGTTTAACCGGCAGCCCTGGGCGTCTTGGCTACACCTTC.